The rows below give T cell receptor beta chains drawn from one sample of a study of T cell responses to AZD1222 COVID-19 vaccine. Sequenced by immunoSEQ multiplex PCR; TCRdb stores in-frame clones only, minus some. The sample records 150,000 to 200,000 clones, roughly nine tenths being singletons. Source: peripheral blood, taken on day 0 of MenACWY control vaccination. The source of these receptors is an adult in good health. The CDR3 runs from the conserved cysteine through the conserved F or W. D genes are given only for firm matches. The size entry is marked missing in some rows and otherwise reads once, few, many or a size class.

size: .
D: .
V: TRBV7-9
J: TRBJ1-6
DNA: TGTGCCAGCAGTCTCTGGTGGGGTCGGGATTCACCCCTCCACTTT
CDR3: CASSLWWGRDSPLHF

size: .
D: .
V: TRBV7-8
J: TRBJ1-5
DNA: TGTGCCAGCAGCCAGCCGACCGGCCAGCCCCAGCATTTT
CDR3: CASSQPTGQPQHF

size: .
D: TRBD1
V: TRBV10-3
J: TRBJ2-1
DNA: TGTGCCTTGAGGCCCGACAGGGAGAGGGGCAATGAGCAGTTCTTC
CDR3: CALRPDRERGNEQFF

size: .
D: .
V: TRBV28
J: TRBJ1-1
DNA: TGTGCCAGCACCCTGAATACAGGTCGGGGGAACACTGAAGCTTTCTTT
CDR3: CASTLNTGRGNTEAFF

size: .
D: TRBD2
V: TRBV11-3
J: TRBJ2-5
DNA: TGTGCCAGCAGCGTAGGACTAGCGGTAGGGGAGGGAGAGACCCAGTACTTC
CDR3: CASSVGLAVGEGETQYF

size: .
D: .
V: TRBV3-1/TRBV3-2
J: TRBJ1-2
DNA: TGTGCCAGCAGCCAGGGGGGGCGACAGAATGGCTACACCTTC
CDR3: CASSQGGRQNGYTF

size: .
D: .
V: TRBV3-1/TRBV3-2
J: TRBJ2-3
DNA: TGTGCCAGCAGCCAAGATGATGCGTTCGAGGACAGTGCTAGCACAGATACGCAGTATTTT
CDR3: CASSQDDAFEDSASTDTQYF

size: .
D: TRBD2
V: TRBV6-4
J: TRBJ2-1
DNA: TGTGCCAGCAGTGTTGAGCGGGACCGGAAATACAATGAGCAGTTCTTC
CDR3: CASSVERDRKYNEQFF

size: .
D: .
V: TRBV14
J: TRBJ2-1
DNA: TGTGCCAGCAGCCAAGTGAGGGGCTTCGGGGAGCAGTTCTTC
CDR3: CASSQVRGFGEQFF

size: .
D: .
V: TRBV7-8
J: TRBJ2-3
DNA: TGTGCCAGCAGCTTGGGGGGGCGAGCAGATACGCAGTATTTT
CDR3: CASSLGGRADTQYF

size: .
D: .
V: TRBV5-1
J: TRBJ2-1
DNA: TGCGCCAGCACATACAGGGGACTGGAGACAAATGAGCAGTTCTTC
CDR3: CASTYRGLETNEQFF

size: .
D: TRBD1
V: TRBV12-3/TRBV12-4
J: TRBJ1-2
DNA: TGTGCCAGCAGCCGGGACAGGGTCTATGGCTACACCTTC
CDR3: CASSRDRVYGYTF

size: .
D: .
V: TRBV7-9
J: TRBJ1-3
DNA: TGTGCCAGCAGCTCCCCGGACAAGGGCCCTTTCTCTGGAAACACCATATATTTT
CDR3: CASSSPDKGPFSGNTIYF

size: .
D: TRBD2
V: TRBV7-3
J: TRBJ2-1
DNA: TGTGCCAGCAGCTTAATCCCTCCTAGCGGTGGGCTGGGGAGGACCTACAATGAGCAGTTCTTC
CDR3: CASSLIPPSGGLGRTYNEQFF

size: .
D: .
V: TRBV28
J: TRBJ2-7
DNA: TGTGCCACTAGGACCCCGGGCGACGGCGAGCAGTACTTC
CDR3: CATRTPGDGEQYF

size: .
D: .
V: TRBV30
J: TRBJ1-5
DNA: TGTGCCTGGAGTGGGGACATTAGCAATCAGCCCCAGCATTTT
CDR3: CAWSGDISNQPQHF

size: .
D: .
V: TRBV19
J: TRBJ1-1
DNA: TGTGCCAGTAGCATCCGGGGGGCGCACACTGAAGCTTTCTTT
CDR3: CASSIRGAHTEAFF

size: .
D: TRBD1
V: TRBV4-1
J: TRBJ1-5
DNA: TGCGCCAGCAGCCAAGATCCCCAGGGGGCGGTCGGTGATCTTCAGCCCCAGCATTTT
CDR3: CASSQDPQGAVGDLQPQHF

size: once
D: .
V: TRBV11-2
J: TRBJ1-1
DNA: TGTGCCAGCAGCTTGGAGAGGAACACTGAAGCTTTCTTT
CDR3: CASSLERNTEAFF

size: .
D: .
V: TRBV6-2/TRBV6-3
J: TRBJ1-2
DNA: TGTGCCAGCAGGCCTACAGCTAACTATGGCTACACCTTC
CDR3: CASRPTANYGYTF

size: .
D: TRBD1
V: TRBV20-1
J: TRBJ2-7
DNA: TGCAGTGCTAGTTCTCAGGGGGCAGGCGAGCAGTACTTC
CDR3: CSASSQGAGEQYF

size: .
D: .
V: TRBV7-9
J: TRBJ2-1
DNA: TGTGCCAGCAGCCCCGGAGGGGGGCCCTACAATGAGCAGTTCTTC
CDR3: CASSPGGGPYNEQFF

size: once
D: TRBD2
V: TRBV28
J: TRBJ2-3
DNA: TGTGCCAGCAGCCGAACTACGGGGGGAAGCACAGATACGCAGTATTTT
CDR3: CASSRTTGGSTDTQYF

size: few
D: .
V: TRBV6-2/TRBV6-3
J: TRBJ2-2
DNA: TGTGCCAGCAGTTACTCGAGCAGCTCCGGGGAGCTGTTTTTT
CDR3: CASSYSSSSGELFF

size: .
D: TRBD1
V: TRBV5-1
J: TRBJ1-5
DNA: TGCGCCAGCAGCTTGGGGACAGGGGTTGATCAGCCCCAGCATTTT
CDR3: CASSLGTGVDQPQHF

size: few
D: TRBD1
V: TRBV7-9
J: TRBJ1-2
DNA: TGTGCCAGCAGCTTCCACAGGGGGCGCGGTGGCTACACCTTC
CDR3: CASSFHRGRGGYTF

size: .
D: .
V: TRBV7-2
J: TRBJ1-2
DNA: TGTGCCAGCAGCCCGGGACGGATCTATGGCTACACCTTC
CDR3: CASSPGRIYGYTF

size: .
D: TRBD2
V: TRBV18
J: TRBJ2-7
DNA: TGTGCCAGCTCAGCCACTAGCGGGAGCACCTACGAGCAGTACTTC
CDR3: CASSATSGSTYEQYF

size: .
D: .
V: TRBV28
J: TRBJ2-7
DNA: TGTGCCAGCAGTTTATTCCCACAAAGGCTCTACGAGCAGTACTTC
CDR3: CASSLFPQRLYEQYF

size: .
D: .
V: TRBV24-1
J: TRBJ2-7
DNA: TGTGCCACCAGTGGGTCACCGGGGACCTCCTACGAGCAGTACTTC
CDR3: CATSGSPGTSYEQYF

size: .
D: .
V: TRBV9
J: TRBJ2-1
DNA: TGTGCCAGCAGCGTAGTGGGCTGGGCTGAGCAGTTCTTC
CDR3: CASSVVGWAEQFF

size: .
D: .
V: TRBV19
J: TRBJ1-1
DNA: TGTGCCAGTAGGGGACAGAACACTGAAGCTTTCTTT
CDR3: CASRGQNTEAFF

size: once
D: TRBD1
V: TRBV30
J: TRBJ1-5
DNA: TGTGCCTGGAGTCGAGGGGGCGGGGATAAGCCCCAGCATTTT
CDR3: CAWSRGGGDKPQHF

size: .
D: .
V: TRBV5-6
J: TRBJ2-5
DNA: TGTGCCACCCTCCAGGCGGGGGCAACAGAGACCCAGTACTTC
CDR3: CATLQAGATETQYF

size: .
D: .
V: TRBV12-3/TRBV12-4
J: TRBJ1-5
DNA: TGTGCCAGCAGTTGGCGGAGGGATCAGCCCCAGCATTTT
CDR3: CASSWRRDQPQHF

size: once
D: .
V: TRBV28
J: TRBJ1-1
DNA: TGTGCCAGCAGTTTCAACGCCCTGGGGACTGAAGCTTTCTTT
CDR3: CASSFNALGTEAFF

size: .
D: .
V: TRBV10-3
J: TRBJ2-5
DNA: TGTGCCACTGCGACTAGATCGAGTACCGAGACCCAGTACTTC
CDR3: CATATRSSTETQYF

size: .
D: .
V: TRBV9
J: TRBJ2-1
DNA: TGTGCCAGCAGCACCGGGACCAATTACAATGAGCAGTTCTTC
CDR3: CASSTGTNYNEQFF

size: .
D: TRBD2
V: TRBV9
J: TRBJ2-2
DNA: TGTGCCAGCAGCGGGGGACTAGCGGGGCCCTCCGGGGAGCTGTTTTTT
CDR3: CASSGGLAGPSGELFF

size: .
D: .
V: TRBV13
J: TRBJ1-2
DNA: TGTGCCAGCAGCTTCGGGGTCACAGGCCCCTATGGCTACACCTTC
CDR3: CASSFGVTGPYGYTF

size: .
D: .
V: TRBV7-9
J: TRBJ2-7
DNA: TGTGCCAGCAGCCGAGCAGAGCGGGCATACGAGCAGTACTTC
CDR3: CASSRAERAYEQYF

size: .
D: .
V: TRBV12-3/TRBV12-4
J: TRBJ2-5
DNA: TGTGCCAGCAGTCTGTCAGGTGTAGAGACCCAGTACTTC
CDR3: CASSLSGVETQYF

size: once
D: TRBD1
V: TRBV6-6
J: TRBJ1-1
DNA: TGTGCCAGCCACAGGGGGCCCACTGAAGCTTTCTTT
CDR3: CASHRGPTEAFF

size: once
D: TRBD1
V: TRBV9
J: TRBJ2-7
DNA: TGTGCCAGCAGCGTAGGCGGGACAGGGCTCCCCTACGAGCAGTACTTC
CDR3: CASSVGGTGLPYEQYF

size: .
D: .
V: TRBV6-2/TRBV6-3
J: TRBJ1-2
DNA: TGTGCCAGCAGTTACCTGTTAGGGGCGGATGGCTACACCTTC
CDR3: CASSYLLGADGYTF

size: .
D: .
V: TRBV2
J: TRBJ1-5
DNA: TGTGCCAGCAGTGCGGGGTACAATCAGCCCCAGCATTTT
CDR3: CASSAGYNQPQHF

size: .
D: TRBD2
V: TRBV30
J: TRBJ2-3
DNA: TGTGCCTGGAGTGTAGTGCGGGGGGGGCCAGATACGCAGTATTTT
CDR3: CAWSVVRGGPDTQYF

size: .
D: TRBD1
V: TRBV27
J: TRBJ2-7
DNA: TGTGCCAGCAGCTCCCCCTTGAGGGACAGCTCCTACGAGCAGTACTTC
CDR3: CASSSPLRDSSYEQYF

size: .
D: .
V: TRBV5-1
J: TRBJ2-3
DNA: TGCGCCAGCAGCTTGGTATTGGGAGCCAGCACAGATACGCAGTATTTT
CDR3: CASSLVLGASTDTQYF

size: once
D: .
V: TRBV6-5
J: TRBJ1-1
DNA: TGTGCCAGCAGTCGAAACACTGAAGCTTTCTTT
CDR3: CASSRNTEAFF

size: .
D: TRBD2
V: TRBV4-2
J: TRBJ2-3
DNA: TGTGCCAGCAGCCAAGATGTCCGCGGGAGGGCCGGGACAGATACGCAGTATTTT
CDR3: CASSQDVRGRAGTDTQYF

size: .
D: TRBD1
V: TRBV15
J: TRBJ1-5
DNA: TGTGCCACCAGCAGGGGGACAGTCTCGTTGGCCCAGCATTTT
CDR3: CATSRGTVSLAQHF

size: .
D: .
V: TRBV5-1
J: TRBJ2-7
DNA: TGCGCCAGCAGCTTGGACAGGGTCTACGAGCAGTACTTC
CDR3: CASSLDRVYEQYF

size: .
D: .
V: TRBV7-3
J: TRBJ2-5
DNA: TGTGCCAGCAGCTTAGGCTACCGGGAGACCCAGTACTTC
CDR3: CASSLGYRETQYF

size: .
D: TRBD1
V: TRBV7-9
J: TRBJ1-2
DNA: TGTGCCAGCAATTCTCAGACGACAGGGACCTATGGCTACACCTTC
CDR3: CASNSQTTGTYGYTF